This note documents a single TCR beta chain sequence. Its antigen is currently unknown. PCR primers comprised 60 Vbeta and 13 Jbeta primers. Sequencing was performed with immunoSEQ multiplex PCR; in TCRdb, only in-frame clones are kept and a portion is missing. The sample lists approximately 210,000 clones; 70% to 80% were seen once. The sample comes from a study of cytomegalovirus exposure and HLA in healthy donors. Study summary: Among around 180 million T cells, an earlier analysis found 120 million or so unique TCR beta sequences. Study-wide results and limits: About 87% or about 30% of the time was how often most TCR beta V segments were productive, according to an earlier analysis.

Germline V gene sequence: CDR1 SGHTA, CDR2 FQGNSA. The CDR3 has 13 residues. The V gene lost 1 base and the J gene lost 7 bases, with 11 bases spanning the gap. This sequence originates from a woman aged 30 to 39 in good health and CMV-seropositive. The chain uses TRBV7-2 and TRBJ2-7; D possibly corresponds to TRBD2 (5 bases). The specimen was PBMCs. The CDR3 here is CASSLVGPGEQYF. The CDR3, as DNA: TGTGCCAGCAGCTTAGTTGGCCCGGGAGAGCAGTACTTC.